The 21 T cell receptor beta chains presented below share a single source sample, sequenced in a study of control samples from healthy donors and cancer patients. This table comes from immunoSEQ multiplex PCR, and its TCRdb copy is limited to in-frame clones, with some not included. The sample yields around 68,000 clones, around 80% seen once. Sample: blood. The receptor source for this set is a man aged 55 to 70 in good health.

The rearrangement uses TRBV6-1 and TRBJ1-3; D is undetermined. V shed 3 bases and J shed 2 bases, with 2 bases lying between them. The CDR3 covers 12 residues. CDR1 is MNHNS and CDR2 is SASEGT in the germline V gene. DNA for the CDR3: TGTGCCAGCAGTGAGACTGGAAACACCATATATTTT. Amino acids: CASSETGNTIYF.

This clone showed up just a few times. J is TRBJ2-1 and V is TRBV28; no definite D call. Germline V gene lookup returns CDR1 MDHEN and CDR2 SYDVKM. The CDR3 covers 11 residues. Between the trimmed V and J ends, which lost 5 bases and 13 bases, there was a span of 12 bases. The CDR3 sequence: CASSDLTYQFF. The CDR3 DNA is TGTGCCAGCAGTGATTTAACGTACCAGTTCTTC. Supplemented by reference TRBV28 and TRBJ2-1, the full variable domain reads DVKVTQSSRYLVKRTGEKVFLECVQDMDHENMFWYRQDPGLGLRLIYFSYDVKMKEKGDIPEGYSVSREKKERFSLILESASTNQTSMYLCASSDLTYQFFGPGTRLTVL.

The rearrangement uses TRBV23-1 and TRBJ1-5; TRBD1 agrees at 8 bases. TRBV23-1 is sorted into the ORF group, with uncertain function. V lost 0 bases and J lost 4; bases outside the gene matches: 5. The CDR3 spans 16 residues. The DNA of the CDR3 is TGCGCCAGCAGTCAATCTAGTTGGACAGGGAATCAGCCCCAGCATTTT. Its translation is CASSQSSWTGNQPQHF.

The chain uses TRBV27 and TRBJ1-2, with 7 bases lining up with TRBD1. The CDR3 has 15 amino acids. With 2 bases clipped from V and 8 bases from J, the junction kept 11 bases outside the gene matches. Germline lookup yields CDR1 MNHEY and CDR2 SMNVEV (reference sequence). CDR3 DNA sequence: TGTGCCAGCAGTTTAACAGGGGCCAGCTCTCGGGGCTACACCTTC. It yields the protein CASSLTGASSRGYTF.

The chain carries TRBV6-5 and TRBJ1-5; possibly TRBD1 for D (5 bases). The CDR3 sequence is 11 residues long. The V gene lost 6 bases and the J gene lost 7 bases, with 7 bases spanning the gap. Germline V gene sequence: CDR1 MNHEY, CDR2 SVGAGI. The DNA for the CDR3 is TGTGCCAGCAGCAGGGTCCAGCCCCAGCATTTT. Protein sequence: CASSRVQPQHF.

The chain uses TRBV7-2 and TRBJ1-1; the D gene is possibly TRBD1 (6 bases). Germline V gene lookup returns CDR1 SGHTA and CDR2 FQGNSA. The length of the CDR3 is 14 residues. Trimming cost V 4 bases and J 2 bases, with 11 bases left between them. The CDR3 sequence is CASSSQGSNTEAFF. The CDR3 DNA is TGTGCCAGCAGCTCCCAGGGGAGTAACACTGAAGCTTTCTTT.

The V gene is TRBV5-1, the J gene TRBJ2-3; D ambiguous. Trimming stripped 4 bases from V and 2 bases from J, with 14 bases between. CDR1 and CDR2 from the germline V gene are SGHRS and YFSETQ. This CDR3 comprises 15 residues. The CDR3 nucleotides read TGCGCCAGCAGCCCCGTGGACGGAATCACAGATACGCAGTATTTT. This gives the protein CASSPVDGITDTQYF.

CDR3 residues: CASTFGTGGNTEAFF. In DNA form, the CDR3 reads TGCGCCAGCACCTTTGGGACGGGGGGTAACACTGAAGCTTTCTTT. V is TRBV5-1 and J is TRBJ1-1; weak D call: TRBD1 (5 bases). Germline V CDR1 and CDR2: SGHRS, YFSETQ. The CDR3 runs 15 residues. The V and J ends lost 6 bases and 2 bases respectively, with 17 bases between them. Based on the CDR3 plus reference TRBV5-1 and TRBJ1-1, the full variable domain is KAGVTQTPRYLIKTRGQQVTLSCSPISGHRSVSWYQQTPGQGLQFLFEYFSETQRNKGNFPGRFSGRQFSNSRSEMNVSTLELGDSALYLCASTFGTGGNTEAFFGQGTRLTVV.

Regarding this clone: Other DNA sequences from this sample encode an identical CDR3 as well. The chain employs TRBV2 and TRBJ2-5; 15 bases agree with TRBD2. Trimming took 1 base from V and 4 from J; bases not matched to a gene: 1. Germline values: CDR1 SNHLY, CDR2 FYNNEI. The CDR3 is 16 amino acids. Here the CDR3 reads CASSEGTSGRGETQYF. DNA for the CDR3: TGTGCCAGCAGTGAAGGGACTAGCGGGAGGGGAGAGACCCAGTACTTC.

The rearrangement uses TRBV7-3 and TRBJ2-1; 9 bases agree with TRBD2. Germline V gene data show CDR1 as SGHTA and CDR2 as FQGTGA. With 6 bases clipped from V and 2 bases from J, the junction kept 2 bases outside the gene matches. The CDR3 sequence is 14 residues long. CDR3 sequence (DNA): TGTGCCAGCAGTTCTAGCGGGGCCTACAATGAGCAGTTCTTC. This gives the protein CASSSSGAYNEQFF.

The gene calls are TRBV5-5 and TRBJ1-5; D is ambiguous. CDR1 and CDR2 (germline): SGHKS, YYEKEE (reference sequence). The CDR3 extends over 13 amino acids. V shed 4 bases and J shed 4 bases, with 9 bases lying between them. The CDR3 here is CASSPAVNQPQHF. The CDR3 nucleotides read TGTGCCAGCAGCCCGGCGGTGAATCAGCCCCAGCATTTT.

V and J are TRBV5-6 and TRBJ1-3; TRBD1 is a possible D gene (5 bases). There are 16 residues in the CDR3. The V end lost 0 bases, the J end lost 2 bases, and 12 bases lay between the germline ends. CDR1 and CDR2 (germline): SGHDT, YYEEEE. DNA of the CDR3: TGTGCCAGCAGCTTGGAGGGACCGAGCCCTGGAAACACCATATATTTT. This encodes CASSLEGPSPGNTIYF.

On this clone: The identical CDR3 is also encoded by other nucleotide sequences in the sample. The V and J genes are TRBV19 and TRBJ1-1; possible D gene TRBD1, 6 bases. CDR1 is LNHDA, CDR2 SQIVND, per germline (reference sequence). The CDR3 totals 14 residues. The V gene lost 2 bases and the J gene lost 1 base, with 8 bases spanning the gap. CDR3 loop: CASSILQGNTEAFF. For the CDR3, the DNA is TGTGCCAGTAGTATATTACAGGGGAACACTGAAGCTTTCTTT.

The chain carries TRBV5-1 and TRBJ2-1, with a possible D match to TRBD1 (6 bases). Germline loops: CDR1 SGHRS, CDR2 YFSETQ. Trimming removed 3 bases at V and 6 bases at J, with 22 bases between. This CDR3 is built from 17 residues. The CDR3 sequence: CASSSSHGTRVSNEQFF. Written as DNA, the CDR3 is TGCGCCAGCAGCTCAAGCCACGGGACAAGGGTTTCCAATGAGCAGTTCTTC.

The gene calls are TRBV4-2 and TRBJ2-2; the match to TRBD1 covers 12 bases. Germline V gene lookup returns CDR1 LGHNA and CDR2 YNFKEQ. The CDR3 is 16 amino acids. The V and J ends lost 0 bases and 6 bases, in that order; junction bases with no gene match: 2. This CDR3 reads CASSQDGTGGPGELFF. The CDR3 nucleotides are TGTGCCAGCAGCCAAGATGGGACAGGGGGCCCCGGGGAGCTGTTTTTT.

This clone appeared once. The J gene is TRBJ1-3, the V gene TRBV3-1 (or the pseudogene TRBV3-2); D call uncertain. Germline V CDR1 and CDR2: LGHDT, YNNKEL (reference sequence). This CDR3 comprises 14 residues. V was cut by 1 base and J by 3 bases, with 7 bases left in between. In DNA, the CDR3 is TGTGCCAGCAGCCAAGCGGTGCGTGGAAACACCATATATTTT. Translation: CASSQAVRGNTIYF.

The chain uses TRBV2 and TRBJ2-5; D gene ambiguous. The germline V gene has CDR1 SNHLY and CDR2 FYNNEI. V was clipped by 0 bases and J by 4 bases, with 3 bases between them. The CDR3 sequence is 12 residues long. CDR3 loop: CASSEATETQYF. CDR3 DNA: TGTGCCAGCAGTGAAGCCACAGAGACCCAGTACTTC. Together with reference TRBV2 and TRBJ2-5, the CDR3 gives the full variable domain: EPEVTQTPSHQVTQMGQEVILRCVPISNHLYFYWYRQILGQKVEFLVSFYNNEISEKSEIFDDQFSVERPDGSNFTLKIRSTKLEDSAMYFCASSEATETQYFGPGTRLLVL.

The rearrangement links TRBV7-2 to TRBJ2-3; a possible D gene is TRBD2 (6 bases). Looked up from germline, CDR1 is SGHTA and CDR2 is FQGNSA. The CDR3 covers 17 residues. The V and J ends lost 4 bases and 2 bases respectively, with 19 bases between them. The CDR3 here is CASSSWLTRINTDTQYF. The CDR3 DNA sequence: TGTGCCAGCAGCTCCTGGCTGACTAGGATCAACACAGATACGCAGTATTTT.

This rearrangement joins TRBV5-4 to TRBJ2-7, with a weak D call TRBD1 (5 bases). The germline gives CDR1 SGHNT, CDR2 YYREEE (reference sequence). The CDR3 consists of 15 residues. V dropped 3 bases and J dropped 3 bases, with 16 bases sitting between them. The CDR3 bases are TGTGCCAGCAGCTCTTCAGGGAAAGGTTACTACGAGCAGTACTTC. This encodes CASSSSGKGYYEQYF.

This clone was recorded only once. CDR3 bases: TGCGCCAGCAGCTTGGGTACTAGCCTCCAAGAGACCCAGTACTTC. This encodes CASSLGTSLQETQYF. The chain combines TRBV5-1 with TRBJ2-5, with D perhaps TRBD2 (6 bases). The V and J ends lost 0 bases and 1 base respectively, with 10 bases between them. The CDR3 has 15 residues. Germline CDR1 SGHRS, CDR2 YFSETQ.

The chain links TRBV4-1 to TRBJ2-7; D is undetermined. The germline CDR1 and CDR2 sequences are MGHRA and YSYEKL. V was cut by 1 base and J by 1 base, with 11 bases left in between. The CDR3 length is 15 residues. This chain's CDR3 is CASSQAKRTSYEQYF. The CDR3 region has the DNA TGCGCCAGCAGCCAAGCAAAACGGACGTCCTACGAGCAGTACTTC.